The 10 T cell receptor beta chains below were found in one sample sequenced in a study of response to subunit inactivated influenza vaccine. TCRdb reanalysed the RT-PCR reads using MiXCR and keeps one entry per CDR3 protein. The top ten hold 13% of the sample, which has 490,000 or so distinct CDR3 sequences, less than 10% seen once. The source was PBMCs from blood, collected less than 30 months after vaccination. These receptors were taken from a man aged 45-69 years who received an inactivated influenza vaccine.

The chain joins TRBV6-5 to TRBJ2-7, with 9 bases matching TRBD1. Germline V lookup: CDR1 MNHEY, CDR2 SVGAGI. The CDR3 is 15 residues long. Trimming at V came to 2 bases and at J to 6 bases, leaving 8 bases not matched to a gene. CDR3 sequence (DNA): TGTGCCAGCAGTTACGGGACAGGGTTTGGTTCCGAGCAGTACTTC. It specifies CASSYGTGFGSEQYF.

This clonotype occurred a few times. The chain combines TRBV7-8 with TRBJ1-5; D is uncertain. V dropped 5 bases and J dropped 2 bases, with 16 bases sitting between them. CDR3 size: 16 residues. Germline V gives CDR1 SGHVS, CDR2 FQNEAQ. The CDR3 sequence is CASSPEGDFGNQPQHF. The CDR3 region has the DNA TGTGCCAGCAGCCCAGAGGGTGATTTCGGCAATCAGCCCCAGCATTTT.

The sample holds a few counts of this clonotype. The chain carries TRBV7-2 and TRBJ2-7; D is uncertain. The germline V and J ends were trimmed by 2 bases and 0 bases, with 8 bases remaining between them. Germline-derived CDR1 and CDR2 are SGHTA and FQGNSA. CDR3 length: 14 residues. CDR3 DNA: TGTGCCAGCAGCTTATGGACGCACTCCTACGAGCAGTACTTC. Its translation is CASSLWTHSYEQYF.

This clonotype is a singleton in its sample. The V call is TRBV7-2, the J call TRBJ1-2; TRBD1 matches at 7 bases. The CDR3 has 15 amino acids. The V gene's germline CDR1 is SGHTA and CDR2 FQGNSA. V lost 4 bases and J lost 10; bases outside the gene matches: 15. The CDR3 nucleotides read TGTGCCAGCAGCTCAGGGCAGGGGGTACGCGATGCCTACACCTTC. Protein sequence: CASSSGQGVRDAYTF.

The chain recombines TRBV5-1 with TRBJ2-1, with 7 bases lining up with TRBD2. The germline V gene has CDR1 SGHRS and CDR2 YFSETQ. CDR3 length: 15 residues. V lost 5 bases to trimming and J lost 3 bases; unmatched junction nucleotides: 8. CDR3 DNA: TGCGCCAGCAGGATCATAGCGGGCGGCTACAATGAGCAGTTCTTC. The encoded protein is CASRIIAGGYNEQFF.

A few counts support this clonotype. This chain uses TRBV6-2 or TRBV6-3 with TRBJ2-3; 7 positions agree with TRBD1. V gave up 2 bases and J gave up 3 bases; unmatched junction bases: 8. The CDR3 sequence is 16 residues long. Germline values: CDR1 MNHEY, CDR2 SVGEGT. The CDR3 protein is CASSYPRTGRTDTQYF. DNA for the CDR3: TGTGCCAGCAGTTACCCCCGGACAGGTAGAACAGATACGCAGTATTTT.

The chain joins TRBV10-3 to TRBJ1-1; weak D call: TRBD1 (5 bases). The CDR3 spans 14 residues. Trimming cost V 2 bases and J 3 bases, with 10 bases left between them. Germline V lookup: CDR1 ENHRY, CDR2 SYGVKD. CDR3 DNA sequence: TGTGCCATCAGTGAGACCCAGGGAGACACTGAAGCTTTCTTT. This codes for CAISETQGDTEAFF.

V and J are TRBV20-1 and TRBJ2-3; D not certain. The CDR3 sequence is 14 residues long. Germline V gene lookup returns CDR1 DFQATT and CDR2 SNEGSKA (reference sequence). Trimming stripped 6 bases from V and 2 bases from J, with 15 bases between. The CDR3: CSARAIFLTDTQYF. As DNA, the CDR3 is TGCAGTGCAAGGGCAATTTTCCTCACAGATACGCAGTATTTT.

The J gene is TRBJ2-7, the V gene TRBV12-3 or TRBV12-4, with TRBD2 matching over 11 bases. V lost 6 bases, J lost 3 bases, and 4 bases stayed unmatched. The CDR3 consists of 14 residues. The CDR3 nucleotides are TGTGCCAGCAGCGTGACTAGCGGGGTCTACGAGCAGTACTTC. Its protein is CASSVTSGVYEQYF.

At least ten counts were recorded for this clonotype. The rearrangement links TRBV3-1 to TRBJ1-2, with TRBD1 matching 7 bases. Unmatched junction bases numbered 8, after V lost 4 bases and J lost 6 bases. Germline V gene sequence: CDR1 LGHDT, CDR2 YNNKEL (reference sequence). The CDR3 runs to 14 residues. The CDR3 loop reads CASSLMTGTHGYTF. In nucleotides, the CDR3 is TGTGCCAGCAGCCTAATGACAGGGACCCATGGCTACACCTTC.